Listed here is a single TCR beta chain. The antigen is undetermined. Other DNA sequences in this specimen translate into the identical CDR3. The data originate from a study of STAT5B mutations in CD4+ large granular lymphocyte leukemia. Germline lookup yields CDR1 SGHTA and CDR2 FQGNSA. The J segment lost 4 bases and the V segment lost 4 bases, leaving 6 bases of the junction unmatched. The CDR3 totals 15 residues. Profiling relied on immunoSEQ multiplex PCR, and the TCRdb table lists in-frame clones only, not all of them. This table has over 30,000 clones, roughly nine tenths appearing once. Study-wide results and limits: Patient CD4-sorted repertoires looked more clonal than healthy CD4+ repertoires, even without putative leukemic clones.

The genes are TRBV7-2 and TRBJ1-2, with TRBD1 identical over 10 bases. This TCR was sampled from a human donor in good health. Sequenced input: CD4+ T cells from blood buffy coats. The CDR3, as DNA: TGTGCCAGCAGCTCCCGGGACAGGGGCCCCTATGGCTACACCTTC. Translated: CASSSRDRGPYGYTF. Variable domain in full (rest from reference TRBV7-2 and TRBJ1-2): GAGVSQSPSNKVTEKGKDVELRCDPISGHTALYWYRQSLGQGLEFLIYFQGNSAPDKSGLPSDRFSAERTGGSVSTLTIQRTQQEDSAVYLCASSSRDRGPYGYTFGSGTRLTVV.